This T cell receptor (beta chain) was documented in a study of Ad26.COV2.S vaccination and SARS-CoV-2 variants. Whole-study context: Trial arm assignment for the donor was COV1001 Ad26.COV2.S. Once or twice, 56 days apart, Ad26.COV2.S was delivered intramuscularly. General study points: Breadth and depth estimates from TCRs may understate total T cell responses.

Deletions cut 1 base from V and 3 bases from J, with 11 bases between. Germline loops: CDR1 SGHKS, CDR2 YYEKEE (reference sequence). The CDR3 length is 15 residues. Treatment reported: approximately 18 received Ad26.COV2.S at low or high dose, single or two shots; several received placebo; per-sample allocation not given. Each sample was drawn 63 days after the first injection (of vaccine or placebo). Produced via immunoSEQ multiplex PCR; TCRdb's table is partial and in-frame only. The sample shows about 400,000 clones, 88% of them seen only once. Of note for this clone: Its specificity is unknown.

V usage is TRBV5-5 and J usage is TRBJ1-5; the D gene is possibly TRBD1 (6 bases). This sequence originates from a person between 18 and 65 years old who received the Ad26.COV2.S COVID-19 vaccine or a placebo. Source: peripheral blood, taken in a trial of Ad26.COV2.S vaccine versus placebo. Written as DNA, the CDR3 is TGTGCCAGCAGCTTGATGAGGGGGGACAATCAGCCCCAGCATTTT. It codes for CASSLMRGDNQPQHF.